Listed below are T cell receptor beta chains from one sample, sequenced in a study of T cell repertoires in cytomegalovirus infection. For these receptors, no antigen is known. TCRdb re-analysed the reads in MiXCR, keeping a single row per CDR3 protein. This sample carries some 940,000 distinct CDR3 sequences, roughly 31% of them seen once, and the ten largest clones take over 10%. The sample here was cultured CD8+ T cells from PBMCs, taken from culture after CMV antigen stimulation. These receptors all stem from a human donor in good health (CMV status not recorded). Some clones in this sample may be carry-over from other donors' samples. Both conserved end residues are part of each CDR3. Fields, in order: J gene, D gene, V gene, clone size, CDR3 protein, CDR3 DNA. D genes are given only for firm matches. Size tells how often a clone was seen (once, few, many) or the class of an expanded clone, and some rows leave it out.

J gene: TRBJ1-1
D gene: -
V gene: TRBV7-2
clone size: many
CDR3 protein: CASNGPENTEAFF
CDR3 DNA: TGTGCCAGCAACGGCCCGGAGAACACTGAAGCTTTCTTT

J gene: TRBJ1-2
D gene: -
V gene: TRBV7-9
clone size: few
CDR3 protein: CASSSPTGEYGYTF
CDR3 DNA: TGTGCCAGCAGCTCCCCGACAGGAGAATATGGCTACACCTTC

J gene: TRBJ1-1
D gene: -
V gene: TRBV29-1
clone size: -
CDR3 protein: CSVEDPREAFF
CDR3 DNA: TGCAGCGTTGAAGATCCCCGTGAAGCTTTCTTT

J gene: TRBJ2-1
D gene: -
V gene: TRBV7-9
clone size: few
CDR3 protein: CASSYPGGGPQGQFF
CDR3 DNA: TGTGCCAGCAGCTACCCTGGTGGAGGCCCGCAGGGGCAGTTCTTC

J gene: TRBJ2-1
D gene: TRBD1
V gene: TRBV7-3
clone size: -
CDR3 protein: CASSPQGQGACEQFF
CDR3 DNA: TGTGCCAGCAGCCCACAGGGACAGGGGGCTTGTGAGCAGTTCTTC

J gene: TRBJ2-4
D gene: -
V gene: TRBV7-6
clone size: few
CDR3 protein: CASTDPRVLAKNIQYF
CDR3 DNA: TGTGCCAGCACTGACCCCAGGGTGCTAGCCAAAAACATTCAGTACTTC

J gene: TRBJ2-7
D gene: -
V gene: TRBV11-3
clone size: once
CDR3 protein: CASNQDPGVSYEQYF
CDR3 DNA: TGTGCCAGCAACCAAGACCCCGGGGTCTCCTACGAGCAGTACTTC

J gene: TRBJ2-2
D gene: TRBD2
V gene: TRBV13
clone size: -
CDR3 protein: CASSLAHPGTSGVVTGELFF
CDR3 DNA: TGTGCCAGCAGCTTAGCCCATCCCGGGACTAGCGGGGTCGTCACCGGGGAGCTGTTTTTT

J gene: TRBJ1-6
D gene: -
V gene: TRBV7-6
clone size: -
CDR3 protein: CASSSRDMAGSALHF
CDR3 DNA: TGTGCCAGCAGCTCAAGGGACATGGCGGGGTCGGCCCTCCACTTT

J gene: TRBJ1-2
D gene: -
V gene: TRBV12-3/TRBV12-4
clone size: few
CDR3 protein: CASSSAETNYGYTF
CDR3 DNA: TGTGCCAGCAGCTCGGCGGAGACTAACTATGGCTACACCTTC

J gene: TRBJ2-1
D gene: -
V gene: TRBV7-8
clone size: -
CDR3 protein: CASSLMQHYNEQFF
CDR3 DNA: TGTGCCAGCAGCTTAATGCAGCACTACAATGAGCAGTTCTTC

J gene: TRBJ1-5
D gene: -
V gene: TRBV7-9
clone size: many
CDR3 protein: CASSSLNQPQHF
CDR3 DNA: TGTGCCAGCAGCTCTCTCAATCAGCCCCAGCATTTT

J gene: TRBJ2-1
D gene: TRBD2
V gene: TRBV7-2
clone size: -
CDR3 protein: CASSSPGGGANEQFF
CDR3 DNA: TGTGCCAGCAGCTCCCCGGGCGGGGGGGCCAATGAGCAGTTCTTC

J gene: TRBJ2-2
D gene: -
V gene: TRBV6-5
clone size: -
CDR3 protein: CASSSTVGGTGELFF
CDR3 DNA: TGTGCCAGCAGTTCGACAGTCGGGGGCACCGGGGAGCTGTTTTTT

J gene: TRBJ2-3
D gene: TRBD2
V gene: TRBV29-1
clone size: few
CDR3 protein: CSVVEGLAGTTDTQYF
CDR3 DNA: TGCAGCGTTGTTGAGGGATTAGCGGGGACCACAGATACGCAGTATTTT

J gene: TRBJ2-7
D gene: -
V gene: TRBV6-2/TRBV6-3
clone size: few
CDR3 protein: CASSLGIYSYEQYF
CDR3 DNA: TGTGCCAGCAGTCTCGGGATTTACTCCTACGAGCAGTACTTC

J gene: TRBJ2-5
D gene: TRBD1
V gene: TRBV14
clone size: -
CDR3 protein: CASSLRTGGETQYF
CDR3 DNA: TGTGCCAGCAGCCTCCGGACAGGGGGGGAGACCCAGTACTTC

J gene: TRBJ2-1
D gene: -
V gene: TRBV5-6
clone size: -
CDR3 protein: CASSLDRPSEQFF
CDR3 DNA: TGTGCCAGCAGCTTGGACAGGCCGAGTGAGCAGTTCTTT

J gene: TRBJ2-2
D gene: TRBD2
V gene: TRBV7-8
clone size: -
CDR3 protein: CASTPSGRINTGELFF
CDR3 DNA: TGTGCCAGCACCCCTAGCGGGAGGATTAACACCGGGGAGCTGTTTTTT

J gene: TRBJ2-1
D gene: TRBD1
V gene: TRBV19
clone size: -
CDR3 protein: CASSIIGTGIKSYNEQFF
CDR3 DNA: TGTGCCAGTAGTATAATCGGGACAGGGATTAAATCCTACAATGAGCAGTTCTTC

J gene: TRBJ1-1
D gene: -
V gene: TRBV6-2/TRBV6-3
clone size: many
CDR3 protein: CASSYPMGQIMNTEAFF
CDR3 DNA: TGTGCCAGCAGTTACCCGATGGGGCAGATCATGAACACTGAAGCTTTCTTT

J gene: TRBJ1-3
D gene: -
V gene: TRBV7-6
clone size: -
CDR3 protein: CASSLDGLQRGNTIYF
CDR3 DNA: TGTGCCAGCAGCTTGGACGGGCTACAGAGGGGAAACACCATATATTTT

J gene: TRBJ1-1
D gene: -
V gene: TRBV6-1
clone size: many
CDR3 protein: CAIWRDTEAFF
CDR3 DNA: TGTGCCATCTGGAGGGACACTGAAGCTTTCTTT

J gene: TRBJ1-5
D gene: -
V gene: TRBV12-5
clone size: -
CDR3 protein: CASARTSNQPQHF
CDR3 DNA: TGTGCTAGTGCCCGGACTAGCAATCAGCCCCAGCATTTT

J gene: TRBJ1-2
D gene: TRBD1
V gene: TRBV5-5
clone size: -
CDR3 protein: CASSEGQLLRGYTF
CDR3 DNA: TGTGCCAGCAGCGAGGGACAGCTCCTCCGGGGCTACACCTTC

J gene: TRBJ2-6
D gene: -
V gene: TRBV6-5
clone size: -
CDR3 protein: CASSYFGGGANVLTF
CDR3 DNA: TGTGCCAGCAGTTACTTTGGTGGTGGGGCCAACGTCCTGACTTTC

J gene: TRBJ1-2
D gene: -
V gene: TRBV11-1
clone size: few
CDR3 protein: CASSPGSPYYGYTF
CDR3 DNA: TGTGCCAGCAGCCCCGGGAGCCCCTACTATGGCTACACCTTC

J gene: TRBJ1-4
D gene: TRBD1
V gene: TRBV12-3/TRBV12-4
clone size: many
CDR3 protein: CASSRMGQKNEKLFF
CDR3 DNA: TGTGCCAGCAGTAGAATGGGACAGAAAAATGAAAAACTGTTTTTT

J gene: TRBJ2-1
D gene: -
V gene: TRBV12-3/TRBV12-4
clone size: -
CDR3 protein: CASSLPSHDEQFF
CDR3 DNA: TGTGCCAGCAGTTTACCTTCGCACGATGAGCAGTTCTTC

J gene: TRBJ1-1
D gene: -
V gene: TRBV19
clone size: few
CDR3 protein: CASSSPYGGDTEAFF
CDR3 DNA: TGTGCCAGTAGTAGTCCTTATGGGGGTGACACTGAAGCTTTCTTT

J gene: TRBJ2-1
D gene: TRBD2
V gene: TRBV4-1
clone size: few
CDR3 protein: CASSQDLAGGFYNEQFF
CDR3 DNA: TGCGCCAGCAGCCAGGATCTAGCGGGGGGCTTCTACAATGAGCAGTTCTTC

J gene: TRBJ2-2
D gene: -
V gene: TRBV4-2
clone size: few
CDR3 protein: CASRLSGAELFF
CDR3 DNA: TGTGCCAGCAGACTTTCGGGCGCGGAGCTGTTTTTT

J gene: TRBJ1-2
D gene: TRBD1
V gene: TRBV12-3/TRBV12-4
clone size: many
CDR3 protein: CASSGDRGLYGYTF
CDR3 DNA: TGTGCCAGCAGTGGGGACAGGGGGCTCTATGGCTACACCTTC

J gene: TRBJ1-1
D gene: -
V gene: TRBV6-2/TRBV6-3
clone size: many
CDR3 protein: CASSPDTYEAFF
CDR3 DNA: TGTGCCAGCAGCCCCGACACCTATGAAGCTTTCTTT

J gene: TRBJ1-5
D gene: -
V gene: TRBV10-3
clone size: few
CDR3 protein: CAIGGGAGGNQPQHF
CDR3 DNA: TGTGCCATCGGCGGCGGAGCGGGCGGCAATCAGCCCCAGCATTTT

J gene: TRBJ2-3
D gene: -
V gene: TRBV7-6
clone size: few
CDR3 protein: CASSRLQGGFSLDTQYF
CDR3 DNA: TGTGCCAGCAGCCGACTCCAGGGGGGTTTTAGTTTGGATACGCAGTATTTT

J gene: TRBJ2-3
D gene: TRBD2
V gene: TRBV6-6
clone size: many
CDR3 protein: CASRHLRTSDDTQYF
CDR3 DNA: TGTGCCAGCAGACATCTAAGGACTAGCGATGATACGCAGTATTTT

J gene: TRBJ1-1
D gene: -
V gene: TRBV7-9
clone size: few
CDR3 protein: CASSSAAGTVGFF
CDR3 DNA: TGTGCCAGCAGCTCAGCGGCCGGGACCGTAGGTTTCTTT

J gene: TRBJ1-4
D gene: -
V gene: TRBV4-1
clone size: -
CDR3 protein: CASSQGQGRFGTNEKLFF
CDR3 DNA: TGCGCCAGCAGCCAAGGTCAGGGGCGGTTTGGAACTAATGAAAAACTGTTTTTT

J gene: TRBJ2-2
D gene: TRBD1
V gene: TRBV19
clone size: -
CDR3 protein: CASSIPPTGKDGELFF
CDR3 DNA: TGTGCCAGTAGTATACCTCCGACAGGGAAAGACGGGGAGCTGTTTTTT

J gene: TRBJ1-1
D gene: -
V gene: TRBV20-1
clone size: -
CDR3 protein: CSARDQRGVQTEAYF
CDR3 DNA: TGCAGTGCTAGAGATCAGCGGGGGGTACAAACTGAAGCTTACTTT

J gene: TRBJ1-1
D gene: -
V gene: TRBV19
clone size: -
CDR3 protein: CASSMGVDTEAFF
CDR3 DNA: TGTGCCAGTAGTATGGGGGTGGACACTGAAGCTTTCTTT

J gene: TRBJ2-5
D gene: TRBD1
V gene: TRBV6-5
clone size: -
CDR3 protein: CASSFVGTGGETQYF
CDR3 DNA: TGTGCCAGCAGTTTCGTTGGGACAGGGGGCGAGACCCAGTACTTC

J gene: TRBJ1-1
D gene: -
V gene: TRBV20-1
clone size: -
CDR3 protein: CSARLGTEAFF
CDR3 DNA: TGCAGTGCGAGATTGGGGACTGAAGCTTTCTTT

J gene: TRBJ1-1
D gene: -
V gene: TRBV10-3
clone size: many
CDR3 protein: CAISEEGSVTEAFF
CDR3 DNA: TGTGCCATCAGTGAGGAGGGGTCGGTCACTGAAGCTTTCTTT

J gene: TRBJ2-1
D gene: -
V gene: TRBV7-6
clone size: many
CDR3 protein: CASSLGSSPEQFF
CDR3 DNA: TGTGCCAGCAGCTTAGGATCTAGCCCCGAGCAGTTCTTC

J gene: TRBJ2-1
D gene: TRBD2
V gene: TRBV4-3
clone size: -
CDR3 protein: CASSRSPSGGYDEQFF
CDR3 DNA: TGCGCCAGCAGCAGATCCCCTAGCGGGGGGTATGATGAGCAGTTCTTC

J gene: TRBJ1-5
D gene: -
V gene: TRBV4-1
clone size: few
CDR3 protein: CASSLTAGNQPQHF
CDR3 DNA: TGCGCCAGCAGCTTGACAGCCGGCAATCAGCCCCAGCATTTT

J gene: TRBJ2-1
D gene: TRBD2
V gene: TRBV20-1
clone size: -
CDR3 protein: CSARDRTRDVNEQFF
CDR3 DNA: TGCAGTGCTAGAGACCGGACTAGAGATGTCAATGAGCAGTTCTTC

J gene: TRBJ2-3
D gene: -
V gene: TRBV14
clone size: -
CDR3 protein: CASSQGTTRTDTQYF
CDR3 DNA: TGTGCCAGCAGCCAGGGGACCACCCGTACAGATACGCAGTATTTT

J gene: TRBJ2-1
D gene: TRBD2
V gene: TRBV7-3
clone size: -
CDR3 protein: CASSSTSGGPPGNEQFF
CDR3 DNA: TGTGCCAGCAGCTCGACTAGCGGGGGGCCCCCAGGCAATGAGCAGTTCTTC

J gene: TRBJ1-4
D gene: TRBD1
V gene: TRBV28
clone size: -
CDR3 protein: CASSLRQGTPKLFF
CDR3 DNA: TGTGCCAGCAGTTTAAGACAGGGGACCCCAAAACTGTTTTTT